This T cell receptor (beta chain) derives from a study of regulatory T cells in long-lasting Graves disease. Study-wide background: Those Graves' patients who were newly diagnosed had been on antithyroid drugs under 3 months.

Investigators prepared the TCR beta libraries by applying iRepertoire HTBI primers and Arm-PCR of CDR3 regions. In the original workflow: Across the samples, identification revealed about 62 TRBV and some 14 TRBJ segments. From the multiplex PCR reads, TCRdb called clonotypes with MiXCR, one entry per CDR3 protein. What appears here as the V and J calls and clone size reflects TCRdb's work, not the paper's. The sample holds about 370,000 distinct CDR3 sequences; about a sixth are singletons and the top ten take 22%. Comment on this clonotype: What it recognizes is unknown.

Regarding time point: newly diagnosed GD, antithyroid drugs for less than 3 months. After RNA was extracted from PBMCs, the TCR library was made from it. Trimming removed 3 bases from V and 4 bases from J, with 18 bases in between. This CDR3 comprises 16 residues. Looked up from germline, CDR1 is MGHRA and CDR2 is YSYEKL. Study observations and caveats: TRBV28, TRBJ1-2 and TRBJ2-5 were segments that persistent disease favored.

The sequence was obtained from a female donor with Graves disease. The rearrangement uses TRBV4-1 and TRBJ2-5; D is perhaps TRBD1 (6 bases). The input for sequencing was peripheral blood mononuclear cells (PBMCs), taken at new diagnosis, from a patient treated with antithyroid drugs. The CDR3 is CASSHHRDTQGETQYF. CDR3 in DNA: TGCGCCAGCAGCCACCACCGGGACACCCAAGGAGAGACCCAGTACTTC.